The 4 T cell receptor beta chains in this list originate from one sample, sequenced in a study of CD8 T cells in Susac syndrome. Random hexamers primed reverse transcription of roughly 0.45 to 1 ug RNA. Using its own MiXCR run on the immunoSEQ multiplex PCR reads, TCRdb lists one record per CDR3 protein. The sample has around 200,000 distinct CDR3 sequences; roughly 94% are singletons. Sequenced material: CD8+ T cells from PBMCs. These receptors were taken from a human donor with Susac syndrome.

This chain uses TRBV7-8 with TRBJ1-6, with D unclear. V dropped 3 bases and J dropped 0 bases, with 6 bases sitting between them. From germline, CDR1 is SGHVS and CDR2 FQNEAQ. The CDR3 is made up of 15 amino acids. In DNA, the CDR3 is TGTGCCAGCAGCTTGGTTAGCTCCTATAATTCACCCCTCCACTTT. It is translated as CASSLVSSYNSPLHF.

The rearrangement joins TRBV19 to TRBJ2-1; 8 bases match TRBD2. CDR1 is LNHDA, CDR2 SQIVND, per germline (reference sequence). This CDR3 has 15 residues. V lost 10 bases to trimming and J lost 8 bases; unmatched junction nucleotides: 16. The CDR3 sequence is CATLGGIAGSHEQFF. CDR3 coding DNA: TGTGCCACCTTGGGAGGGATAGCGGGATCTCATGAGCAGTTCTTC.

J is TRBJ1-6 and V is TRBV3-1; D is perhaps TRBD1 (6 bases). Trimming pared 3 bases from V and 0 bases from J, leaving 12 bases between. The germline gives CDR1 LGHDT, CDR2 YNNKEL (reference sequence). This CDR3 spans 17 amino acids. CDR3 nucleotide sequence: TGTGCCAGCAGCCACCAGGGGTTGAGCTCCTATAATTCACCCCTCCACTTT. Translation: CASSHQGLSSYNSPLHF. Complete variable domain (other parts from reference TRBV3-1 and TRBJ1-6): DTAVSQTPKYLVTQMGNDKSIKCEQNLGHDTMYWYKQDSKKFLKIMFSYNNKELIINETVPNRFSPKSPDKAHLNLHINSLELGDSAVYFCASSHQGLSSYNSPLHFGNGTRLTVT.

This chain links TRBV29-1 with TRBJ2-3; TRBD2 might be the D (6 bases). Trimming removed 0 bases at V and 5 bases at J, with 18 bases between. The germline gives CDR1 SQVTM, CDR2 ANQGSEA. This CDR3 contains 16 residues. In DNA, the CDR3 is TGCAGCGTTGAAGACCACGACTTGGCGGGGCGAGATACGCAGTATTTT. Translated, it gives CSVEDHDLAGRDTQYF.